These T cell receptor beta chains were read from a single sample in a study of T cell responses to AZD1222 COVID-19 vaccine. Produced via immunoSEQ multiplex PCR; TCRdb's table is partial and in-frame only. The table includes 130,000 or so clones, 86% detected once. The sample in question was peripheral blood, obtained on day 0 of AZD1222 vaccination. The source of these receptors is an adult in good health. CDR3s include the opening cysteine and the closing phenylalanine or tryptophan. The D gene is left open where the match is weak. Size tells how often a clone was seen (once, few, many) or the class of an expanded clone, and some rows leave it out.

TRBJ2-1 - TRBV3-1/TRBV3-2 - 13 TGTGCCAGCAGCCAAGACGCGAGGGATGAGCAGTTCTTC CASSQDARDEQFF
TRBJ2-2 - TRBV7-3 - 13 TGTGCCAGCAGCCAATTCGGGACCGGGGAGCTGTTTTTT CASSQFGTGELFF
TRBJ2-6 TRBD1 TRBV9 - 14 TGTGCCAGCAGCCCGGACAGGGGGCCCAACGTCCTGACTTTC CASSPDRGPNVLTF
TRBJ1-2 - TRBV28 - 13 TGTGCCCACAGGCGGAATAGTAACTATGGCTACACCTTC CAHRRNSNYGYTF
TRBJ2-1 TRBD1 TRBV20-1 - 11 TGCAGTGCTTCCCTAGGGGGCTGGCAGTTCTTC CSASLGGWQFF
TRBJ1-1 - TRBV5-4 - 14 TGTGCCAGCAGCTTGGCCAACGTAGACACTGAAGCTTTCTTT CASSLANVDTEAFF
TRBJ2-2 - TRBV5-1 - 15 TGCGCCAGCAGCTTAGGACAGCTGAACACCGGGGAGCTGTTTTTT CASSLGQLNTGELFF
TRBJ1-5 - TRBV7-2 - 15 TGTGCCAGCAGCTTAGGGTCGTACGCTACTCAGCCCCAGCATTTT CASSLGSYATQPQHF
TRBJ2-1 TRBD2 TRBV28 - 15 TGTGCCAGCAGTGCCGCTAGCGGAACCTACAATGAGCAGTTCTTC CASSAASGTYNEQFF
TRBJ2-7 TRBD2 TRBV27 - 13 TGTGCCAGCACCGAAGCGGGGACCTACGAGCAGTACTTC CASTEAGTYEQYF
TRBJ1-5 - TRBV12-3/TRBV12-4 - 13 TGTGCCAGCAGCCGTGACGGAGGATCCCCCCAGCATTTT CASSRDGGSPQHF
TRBJ2-4 - TRBV19 - 15 TGTGCCAGTACCACCGGGACACCGGTTAAGAACATTCAGTACTTC CASTTGTPVKNIQYF
TRBJ2-7 - TRBV5-4 - 13 TGTGCCAGCAGCTTGGATGGTCGTTACGAGCAGTACTTC CASSLDGRYEQYF
TRBJ1-4 TRBD1 TRBV30 - 17 TGTGCCTGGAGTTTCAAAGACAGGGCGGCAACTAATGAAAAACTGTTTTTT CAWSFKDRAATNEKLFF
TRBJ1-3 - TRBV14 few 17 TGTGCCAGCAGCCAAGTCCTCGGACAGCGCTCTGGAAACACCATATATTTT CASSQVLGQRSGNTIYF
TRBJ1-4 - TRBV5-1 - 16 TGCGCCAGCAGCTTGGGGGCTAGGGGCGCTAATGAAAAACTGTTTTTT CASSLGARGANEKLFF
TRBJ2-2 - TRBV9 - 14 TGTGCCAGCAGCGTAGCCGGCGGCACCGGGGAGCTGTTTTTT CASSVAGGTGELFF
TRBJ1-1 - TRBV29-1 - 12 TGCAGCGTTGCCCAGGCGAACACTGAAGCTTTCTTT CSVAQANTEAFF
TRBJ1-1 - TRBV10-3 - 15 TGTGCCATCACCATCCATCCGGTTACATCGGCCGACCTTATTTTT CAITIHPVTSADLIF
TRBJ1-1 - TRBV27 - 13 TGTGCCAGCCGCACCCTGACGAACACTGAAGCTTTCTTT CASRTLTNTEAFF
TRBJ1-4 - TRBV28 - 14 TGTGCCAGCCGAACCCCCCTCCTAAATGAAAAACTGTTTTTT CASRTPLLNEKLFF
TRBJ2-5 TRBD2 TRBV28 - 15 TGTGCCAGCAGTTATCAGCGGGGGATGGGAGAGACCCAGTACTTC CASSYQRGMGETQYF
TRBJ1-2 - TRBV29-1 - 12 TGCAGCGTTCCTGGCGGTAACTATGGCTACACCTTC CSVPGGNYGYTF
TRBJ2-5 TRBD2 TRBV9 - 16 TGTGCCAGCAGCGTAGAGACTAGCGGGGGCCAAGAGACCCAGTACTTC CASSVETSGGQETQYF
TRBJ1-2 TRBD1 TRBV4-3 - 15 TGCGCCAGCAGCCAAGAAATCGCAGGGGGCTATGGCTACACCTTC CASSQEIAGGYGYTF
TRBJ2-3 - TRBV19 - 13 TGTGCCAGTAATGGGGGCTACACAGATACGCAGTATTTT CASNGGYTDTQYF
TRBJ1-3 TRBD1 TRBV6-2/TRBV6-3 - 15 TGTGCCAGCAGTACCGACAGGGGGCCTGGAAACACCATATATTTT CASSTDRGPGNTIYF
TRBJ2-5 - TRBV5-1 - 14 TGCGCCAGCAGAACGCGAGTAGCTAAAGAGACCCAGTACTTC CASRTRVAKETQYF
TRBJ2-3 - TRBV9 - 15 TGTGCCAGCAGCACAGTGGGGGATCTCTCAGATACGCAGTATTTT CASSTVGDLSDTQYF
TRBJ2-7 - TRBV4-1 - 16 TGCGCCAGCAGCCAAGTTTTCAGGGAGGATTCCTACGAGCAGTACTTC CASSQVFREDSYEQYF
TRBJ2-1 TRBD2 TRBV6-5 - 15 TGTGCCAGCACCGGCCTTGACGGGGGGGCGCTTGAGCAGTTCTTC CASTGLDGGALEQFF
TRBJ1-2 - TRBV7-2 - 13 TGTGCCAGCAGCATAAACAGGGATAGCGGCTACACCTTC CASSINRDSGYTF
TRBJ1-6 TRBD1 TRBV19 - 13 TGTGCCAGTAAAGGGACAGGGCGCTCACCCCTCCACTTT CASKGTGRSPLHF
TRBJ1-4 - TRBV5-4 - 11 TGTGCCAGCAGCGACGGGAAAAAACTGTTTTTT CASSDGKKLFF
TRBJ2-3 - TRBV15 - 13 TGTGCCACCAGCGGGACTAGCACAGATACGCAGTATTTT CATSGTSTDTQYF
TRBJ2-7 - TRBV7-3 - 13 TGTGCCAGCAGCTTAACCGGCGACTACGAGCAGTACTTC CASSLTGDYEQYF
TRBJ2-3 - TRBV11-2 - 13 TGTGCCAGCAGCTTAGATGTAGCAGATACGCAGTATTTT CASSLDVADTQYF
TRBJ2-3 - TRBV7-2 - 15 TGTGCCAGCAGCTTAGGAGGTCCACGCACAGATACGCAGTATTTT CASSLGGPRTDTQYF
TRBJ2-5 - TRBV24-1 - 11 TGTGCCACCAGTGACCGGGAGACCCAGTACTTC CATSDRETQYF
TRBJ2-5 TRBD1 TRBV5-1 - 15 TGCGCCAGCAGCTTAGGACAGGCGTACCAAGAGACCCAGTACTTC CASSLGQAYQETQYF
TRBJ1-4 - TRBV9 - 15 TGTGCCAGCAGCCATAGTGGGGGGCTGAGTGAAAAACTGTTTTTT CASSHSGGLSEKLFF
TRBJ1-2 - TRBV28 - 11 TGTGCCAGCAGTAACCTATCTGGCTACACCTTC CASSNLSGYTF